What follows is one T cell receptor beta chain and its context. Its target is unknown. This CDR3 has 15 amino acids. The ends were cut back, 3 bases at V and 7 bases at J, with 16 bases in the middle. The germline V gene has CDR1 MNHNS and CDR2 SASEGT. Repertoires were generated with immunoSEQ multiplex PCR, while TCRdb's copy carries only in-frame clones and drops some. Here the sample spans about 6,600 clones, more than 65% being singletons. This record belongs to a study of immune evolution from preneoplasia to lung adenocarcinoma. Study-wide results and limits: KRAS-mutant nodules had the highest T cell clonality. Top clone share appeared to fall from AAH through AIS, MIA, adenocarcinoma.

The gene calls are TRBV6-1 and TRBJ1-5; weak D call: TRBD1 (5 bases). The receptor's source is a person between 60 and 80 years old with lung adenocarcinoma. Sequences were obtained from FFPE lung adenocarcinoma in situ tissue. This chain's CDR3 is CASSDRGGGGQPQHF. The DNA for the CDR3 is TGTGCCAGCAGTGACCGTGGGGGGGGAGGGCAGCCCCAGCATTTT.